These T cell receptor beta chains were read from a single sample in a study of control samples from healthy donors and cancer patients. The assay was immunoSEQ multiplex PCR, and TCRdb's table has in-frame clones only and misses some. The table has under 85,000 clones, roughly 80% seen once. The sequenced material came from PBMCs. Source of these receptors: a woman between 45 and 65 years old with lung cancer. Both conserved end residues are part of each CDR3. A D gene is named only where the DNA matches it firmly. The size of a clone is reported for some rows only, either as once, few or many, or as a class for expanded clones.

D gene,clone size,V gene,J gene,CDR3 protein,CDR3 DNA
NA,NA,TRBV7-2,TRBJ1-2,CASSNSGGKTYGYTF,TGTGCCAGCAGCAACTCGGGAGGGAAAACGTATGGCTACACCTTC
TRBD1,NA,TRBV5-1,TRBJ2-7,CASSGGTGGRGMREQYF,TGCGCCAGCAGCGGCGGGACAGGGGGGCGGGGCATGAGGGAGCAGTACTTC
TRBD1,NA,TRBV7-9,TRBJ2-5,CASSGYGTGDQETQYF,TGTGCCAGCAGCGGTTACGGGACAGGGGACCAAGAGACCCAGTACTTC
NA,NA,TRBV15,TRBJ1-3,CATSRDQGTGNTIYF,TGTGCCACCAGCAGAGATCAGGGTACGGGAAACACCATATATTTT
NA,NA,TRBV10-2,TRBJ1-1,CASSETGSTEAFF,TGCGCCAGCAGTGAAACAGGGTCCACTGAAGCTTTCTTT
NA,NA,TRBV5-1,TRBJ1-1,CASSRSGTSLGTEAFF,TGCGCCAGCAGCAGATCCGGGACTTCTCTGGGCACTGAAGCTTTCTTT
NA,many,TRBV9,TRBJ1-2,CASSPGLGYGYTF,TGTGCCAGCAGCCCCGGCCTAGGCTATGGCTACACCTTC
NA,few,TRBV24-1,TRBJ1-5,CATSARAGDSNNQPQHF,TGTGCCACCAGTGCTCGAGCGGGAGACAGTAACAATCAGCCCCAGCATTTT
NA,NA,TRBV7-2,TRBJ1-2,CASSLVRGYGYTF,TGTGCCAGCAGCTTAGTACGGGGATATGGCTACACCTTC
NA,NA,TRBV28,TRBJ1-1,CASSRVAEAFF,TGTGCCAGCAGCAGGGTTGCTGAAGCTTTCTTT
TRBD1,NA,TRBV29-1,TRBJ1-2,CSVERGLRYGYTF,TGCAGCGTTGAAAGGGGGCTGAGGTATGGCTACACCTTC
NA,NA,TRBV29-1,TRBJ1-2,CSVAEGVSNYGYTF,TGCAGCGTTGCGGAAGGAGTCTCTAACTATGGCTACACCTTC